The source of this T cell receptor beta chain is a study of T cell repertoires in cytomegalovirus infection. Overall study context: It was the public TCR beta signatures that indicated both CMV infection and matching HLA type. Overall study findings and caveats: HLA-C-restricted CMV-specific TCR beta clonotypes were dominant in the ex vivo response.

The sample holds a few counts of this clonotype. Its antigen is unknown. TCRdb analysed the reads with MiXCR anew, one entry per CDR3 protein. Among about 60,000 distinct CDR3 sequences listed, more than 15% were seen once. This CDR3 contains 12 residues. Per the germline V gene, CDR1 is MGHDK and CDR2 is SYGVNS. V lost 3 bases, J lost 6 bases, and 6 bases lay in between. This TCR was sampled from a human donor in good health (CMV status not recorded). Some clones in this sample may be carry-over from other donors' samples. The J gene is TRBJ1-5, the V gene TRBV25-1, with D perhaps matching TRBD1 (5 bases). The specimen was CD8+ T cells from cultured PBMCs, collected from culture after CMV antigen stimulation. The CDR3 region is CASSDGGQPQHF. In DNA form, the CDR3 reads TGTGCCAGCAGTGATGGGGGTCAGCCCCAGCATTTT.